One TCR beta chain is described in this entry. The data originate from a study of identifying expanded T cells in peripheral blood. Produced via immunoSEQ multiplex PCR; TCRdb's table is partial and in-frame only. The sample records around 94,000 clones, around 88% being singletons. This sequence originates from a person between 18 and 69 years old in good health. The specimen was blood.

In DNA, the CDR3 is TGTGCCAGCAGCACAACAAGAAATCAGCCCCAGCATTTT. Encoded protein: CASSTTRNQPQHF. The chain carries TRBV6-1 and TRBJ1-5; D ambiguous. Trimming removed 6 bases from V and 4 bases from J, with 10 bases in between. The CDR3 runs 13 residues. Germline values: CDR1 MNHNS, CDR2 SASEGT.